Listed below are T cell receptor beta chains from one sample, sequenced in a study of PD-1 blockade in classical Hodgkin lymphoma. Clones were read by immunoSEQ multiplex PCR, and TCRdb kept only the in-frame ones, dropping some. Among some 150,000 clones listed, about four fifths were seen once. This material consisted of peripheral blood mononuclear cells (PBMCs), taken before the second cycle of nivolumab. These receptors all stem from a human donor with classical Hodgkin lymphoma. Each CDR3 is given with its conserved first and last residue. D genes are given only for firm matches. The size field is filled for only some rows; it gives once, few, many or a size class.

J: TRBJ2-7; size: -; V: TRBV4-3; D: TRBD1; CDR3: CASSQDLDFPAGTDSYEQYF; DNA: TGCGCCAGCAGCCAAGATCTAGACTTCCCAGCCGGGACAGATTCCTACGAGCAGTACTTC
J: TRBJ2-3; size: -; V: TRBV11-3; D: TRBD2; CDR3: CASSLGDGASGSSDTQYF; DNA: TGTGCCAGCAGCTTAGGGGATGGAGCTAGCGGGAGTTCAGATACGCAGTATTTT
J: TRBJ2-7; size: -; V: TRBV7-3; D: -; CDR3: CASSLGRTYEQYF; DNA: TGTGCCAGCAGCTTAGGACGGACCTACGAGCAGTACTTC
J: TRBJ2-7; size: once; V: TRBV19; D: -; CDR3: CASTGKTAGLRHEQYF; DNA: TGTGCCAGTACGGGCAAAACGGCAGGCCTCCGGCACGAGCAGTACTTC
J: TRBJ1-2; size: -; V: TRBV5-6; D: -; CDR3: CASSREGRARATF; DNA: TGTGCCAGCAGCCGGGAGGGGAGGGCCCGGGCCACCTTC
J: TRBJ2-7; size: few; V: TRBV4-2; D: TRBD1; CDR3: CASSPRGQHEQYF; DNA: TGTGCCAGCAGCCCCCGGGGACAGCACGAGCAGTACTTC
J: TRBJ2-1; size: -; V: TRBV25-1; D: -; CDR3: CASSSTWWGADNEQFF; DNA: TGTGCCAGCAGTTCCACTTGGTGGGGGGCAGACAATGAGCAGTTCTTC
J: TRBJ1-1; size: -; V: TRBV7-6; D: -; CDR3: CASNLVEGINTEAFF; DNA: TGTGCCAGCAACTTAGTGGAGGGGATAAACACTGAAGCTTTCTTT
J: TRBJ2-5; size: -; V: TRBV6-5; D: TRBD1; CDR3: CASSYGQGAYQETQYF; DNA: TGTGCCAGCAGTTACGGACAGGGGGCGTACCAAGAGACCCAGTACTTC
J: TRBJ1-1; size: -; V: TRBV5-6; D: -; CDR3: CASSFGAGYTEAFF; DNA: TGTGCCAGCAGCTTCGGGGCAGGGTACACTGAAGCTTTCTTT
J: TRBJ2-2; size: -; V: TRBV11-3; D: -; CDR3: CASSLDYPGELFF; DNA: TGTGCCAGCAGCTTGGACTACCCCGGGGAGCTGTTTTTT
J: TRBJ2-1; size: few; V: TRBV29-1; D: TRBD2; CDR3: CSVGLAGIYNEQFF; DNA: TGCAGCGTAGGACTAGCGGGGATATACAATGAGCAGTTCTTC
J: TRBJ1-2; size: -; V: TRBV6-5; D: -; CDR3: CASSYSFGTPPYGYTF; DNA: TGTGCCAGCAGTTACTCGTTCGGGACACCCCCCTATGGCTACACCTTC
J: TRBJ2-3; size: once; V: TRBV28; D: TRBD1; CDR3: CASKTGGPSTDTQYF; DNA: TGTGCCAGCAAAACAGGGGGCCCTAGCACAGATACGCAGTATTTT
J: TRBJ2-7; size: -; V: TRBV7-2; D: -; CDR3: CASSLDTGQGYEQYF; DNA: TGTGCCAGCAGCCTCGACACCGGCCAAGGGTACGAGCAGTACTTC
J: TRBJ2-6; size: -; V: TRBV7-9; D: -; CDR3: CASSRGNRFTRSGANVLTF; DNA: TGTGCCAGCAGCCGAGGGAACAGGTTTACGCGGTCTGGGGCCAACGTCCTGACTTTC